The clone carrying this T cell receptor beta chain has more than one count but fewer than ten. Its specificity is unknown. Since a much larger clone is just one base distant, this may be a read error. For CDR3 and TCR beta VDJ profiling, genomic DNA was the template used. TCRdb itself ran the reads through MiXCR, one entry per CDR3 protein. The data hold 160,000 or so distinct CDR3 sequences, with more than 45% observed a single time. The data derive from a study of CD8+CD57+ T cells in acquired aplastic anemia. Study-wide points: Patients and controls were not found to differ significantly in CD8+ Simpson's diversity. The same twenty-nine CD8+ CDR3 sequences occurred in patients and in controls.

The germline gives CDR1 SGHTA, CDR2 FQGNSA. CDR3 size: 14 residues. Flow cytometry had shown expanded CD8+CD57+ cells in the patients chosen for sequencing. Patients uniformly had severe acquired aplastic anemia. Among the patients, none had received any therapy at the time of blood sampling. The sequencing input was sorted CD4+, CD8+, or CD8+CD57+ T cells (not recorded which) from PBMCs. The sequence derives from a human donor with aplastic anemia. This chain links TRBV7-2 with TRBJ1-1; 8 bases are shared with TRBD1. The CDR3 DNA sequence: TGTGCCAGCAGCTTAAAGACAGGGGAAACTGGAGCTTTCTTT. Residues: CASSLKTGETGAFF. Variable domain in full (rest from reference TRBV7-2 and TRBJ1-1): GAGVSQSPSNKVTEKGKDVELRCDPISGHTALYWYRQSLGQGLEFLIYFQGNSAPDKSGLPSDRFSAERTGGSVSTLTIQRTQQEDSAVYLCASSLKTGETGAFFGQGTRLTVV.